This is a list of T cell receptor beta chains from one sample in a study of blood T cell repertoires in COVID-19. Method: immunoSEQ multiplex PCR; TCRdb's copy keeps in-frame clones and lacks some. The sample lists about 220,000 clones, approximately 85% occurring once. The sample consisted of peripheral blood. These receptor sequences come from a man aged 45-65 years who had recovered from COVID-19. CDR3s leave out the opening cysteine and the closing phenylalanine or tryptophan.

V	J	CDR3
TRBV27	TRBJ2-3	ASSLYQRESTDTQY
TRBV27	TRBJ2-2	ASRAGTITGELF
TRBV3-1/TRBV3-2	TRBJ2-7	ASSLWTSGSRDEQY
TRBV28	TRBJ1-2	ASSSPPQGYT
TRBV19	TRBJ2-1	ASSIKRSSYNEQF
TRBV3-1/TRBV3-2	TRBJ1-2	ASSLRQGSYGYT
TRBV28	TRBJ1-3	ASSWTGGAYKGNTIY
TRBV3-1/TRBV3-2	TRBJ1-6	ASSQVDSYNSPLH
TRBV18	TRBJ1-4	ASSRGVNEKLF
TRBV27	TRBJ2-1	ASSPLVSGVYNEQF
TRBV24-1	TRBJ2-5	ATSGDRSKTQY
TRBV28	TRBJ1-4	ASSAITGLINEKLF
TRBV18	TRBJ1-2	ASSPLDGAGYT
TRBV24-1	TRBJ2-3	ATSDFGHRSDTQY
TRBV6-6	TRBJ1-6	ASSYEYSPLH
TRBV27	TRBJ2-7	ASRRTGTYEQY
TRBV5-1	TRBJ2-1	ASSLTSGYDRNEQF
TRBV19	TRBJ2-2	ASNSGILWGELF
TRBV2	TRBJ2-3	ASSTILSGRNTDTQY
TRBV5-4	TRBJ2-3	ASSLRRAGTDTQY
TRBV6-5	TRBJ2-1	ASSSPTSGSNEQF
TRBV19	TRBJ2-1	ASSWTSGKVNEQF
TRBV11-3	TRBJ2-1	ASSREGTGYNEQF
TRBV5-6	TRBJ2-7	ASSLEAGGEQY
TRBV7-9	TRBJ2-7	ASSGSEQY
TRBV5-1	TRBJ2-2	ASSLTGGDPGELF
TRBV28	TRBJ2-1	ASSKGGGRGYNEQF
TRBV20-1	TRBJ2-1	SASPSGAYNEQF
TRBV27	TRBJ1-6	ASSSAATAYNSPLH
TRBV28	TRBJ2-5	ASSSRYRGGAETQY
TRBV23-1	TRBJ2-7	ASSAGTRQY
TRBV5-1	TRBJ2-5	ASSLQETQY
TRBV10-2	TRBJ2-7	ASNLAGGPYEQY
TRBV10-2	TRBJ2-7	ASRSTGGYEQY
TRBV28	TRBJ2-1	ASRSTGISYNEQF
TRBV18	TRBJ2-5	ASSLYTGQETQY
TRBV5-4	TRBJ1-2	ASSIDRAGYGYT
TRBV15	TRBJ2-5	ATSRDRGETQY
TRBV19	TRBJ1-5	ASSIGVGGNQPQH
TRBV5-1	TRBJ2-5	ASSSTGTGVRTQY
TRBV7-9	TRBJ2-7	ASSSGGRSYEQY
TRBV2	TRBJ2-3	ASKPRTQRGDTQY
TRBV3-1/TRBV3-2	TRBJ2-7	ASKWRDSYEQY
TRBV5-1	TRBJ1-1	ASSAQVTGNTEAF
TRBV5-8	TRBJ2-2	ASSYFILAGGPTGELF
TRBV5-1	TRBJ2-7	ASSLSGQGSEQY
TRBV28	TRBJ1-1	ASTFLDSWGTEAF
TRBV14	TRBJ2-6	ASSQTGTGANVLT
TRBV30	TRBJ2-1	AWSVRAGYLWNEQF
TRBV5-1	TRBJ2-1	ASSLAGTGGYNEQF
TRBV6-2/TRBV6-3	TRBJ2-2	ASSYSGKGGELF
TRBV2	TRBJ2-5	ASSSKELQY
TRBV6-5	TRBJ2-7	ASSSPSGRSYEQY
TRBV19	TRBJ2-7	ASRADGTGKDEQY